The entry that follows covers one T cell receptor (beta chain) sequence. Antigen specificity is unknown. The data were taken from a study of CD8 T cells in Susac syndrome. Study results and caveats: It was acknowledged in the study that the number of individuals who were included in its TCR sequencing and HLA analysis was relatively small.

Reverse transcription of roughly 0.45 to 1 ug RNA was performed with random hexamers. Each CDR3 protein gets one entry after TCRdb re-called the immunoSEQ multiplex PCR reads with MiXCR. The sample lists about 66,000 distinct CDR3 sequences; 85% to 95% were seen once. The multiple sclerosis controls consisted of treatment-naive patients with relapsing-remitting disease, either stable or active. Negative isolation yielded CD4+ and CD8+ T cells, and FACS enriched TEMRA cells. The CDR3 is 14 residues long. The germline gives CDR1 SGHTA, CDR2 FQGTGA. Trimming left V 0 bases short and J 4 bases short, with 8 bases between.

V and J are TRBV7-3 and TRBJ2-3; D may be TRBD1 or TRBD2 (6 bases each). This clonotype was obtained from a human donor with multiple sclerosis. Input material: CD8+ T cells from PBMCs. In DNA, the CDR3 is TGTGCCAGCAGCTTAACCGGGGGCCCAGATACGCAGTATTTT. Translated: CASSLTGGPDTQYF. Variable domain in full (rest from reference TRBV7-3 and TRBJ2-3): GAGVSQTPSNKVTEKGKYVELRCDPISGHTALYWYRQSLGQGPEFLIYFQGTGAADDSGLPNDRFFAVRPEGSVSTLKIQRTERGDSAVYLCASSLTGGPDTQYFGPGTRLTVL.